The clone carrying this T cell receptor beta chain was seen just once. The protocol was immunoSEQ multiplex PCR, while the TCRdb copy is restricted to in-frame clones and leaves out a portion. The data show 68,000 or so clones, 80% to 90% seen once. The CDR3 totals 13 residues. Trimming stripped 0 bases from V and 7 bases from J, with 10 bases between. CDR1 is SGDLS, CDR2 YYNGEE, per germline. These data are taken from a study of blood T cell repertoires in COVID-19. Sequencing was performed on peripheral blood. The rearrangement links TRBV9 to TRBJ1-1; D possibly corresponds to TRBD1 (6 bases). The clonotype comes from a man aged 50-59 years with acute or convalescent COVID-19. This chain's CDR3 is CASSVVLRGEAFF. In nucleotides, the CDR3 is TGTGCCAGCAGCGTAGTGCTCAGGGGTGAAGCTTTCTTT. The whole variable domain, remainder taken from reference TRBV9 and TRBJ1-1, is DSGVTQTPKHLITATGQRVTLRCSPRSGDLSVYWYQQSLDQGLQFLIQYYNGEERAKGNILERFSAQQFPDLHSELNLSSLELGDSALYFCASSVVLRGEAFFGQGTRLTVV.